A single sample is the source of the 31 T cell receptor beta chains below, sequenced in a study of blood T cell repertoires in COVID-19. Assay used: immunoSEQ multiplex PCR; TCRdb lists only in-frame clones, some missing. The sample consists of 310,000 or so clones, about 91% of them appearing once. The sequencing input was PBMCs or T cells enriched from blood (not recorded which). The receptors originated from a woman aged 40-49 years who had recovered from COVID-19.

This clone is a singleton in its sample. The chain is built from TRBV6-2 or TRBV6-3 and TRBJ1-5; maybe TRBD1 (6 bases). Germline assignment: CDR1 MNHEY and CDR2 SVGEGT. With 2 bases removed from V and 0 bases from J, the gap between germline ends came to 11 bases. The CDR3 runs 16 residues. CDR3 coding DNA: TGTGCCAGCAGTTACGGCCGGACAGATAGCAATCAGCCCCAGCATTTT. Translation gives CASSYGRTDSNQPQHF.

This sequence joins TRBV14 and TRBJ2-5; no reliable D call. Germline CDR1 is SGHDN and CDR2 is FVKESK. The CDR3 runs 11 residues. With 3 bases removed from V and 4 bases from J, the gap between germline ends came to 3 bases. The CDR3: CASSHGETQYF. The CDR3 nucleotides are TGTGCCAGCAGCCACGGAGAGACCCAGTACTTC.

This chain joins TRBV21-1 and TRBJ2-7; the DNA was not compared with TRBD1, the D call given in the table. TRBV21-1 is listed as a pseudogene. The CDR3 has 15 residues. In DNA form, the CDR3 reads TGTGCCAGCAGCCCTGTATGGGGCCTCTCCTACGAGCAGTACTTC. Its protein product is CASSPVWGLSYEQYF.

The rearrangement uses TRBV28 and TRBJ1-2; D gene uncertain. The V gene's germline CDR1 is MDHEN and CDR2 SYDVKM. The CDR3 sequence is 12 residues long. Deletions cut 6 bases from V and 7 bases from J, with 12 bases between. CDR3 residues: CASREGASGYTF. The CDR3 region has the DNA TGTGCCAGCAGGGAAGGAGCGAGTGGCTACACCTTC.

This chain links TRBV9 with TRBJ2-7, with unresolved D. CDR1 and CDR2 (germline): SGDLS, YYNGEE. The CDR3 covers 15 residues. V was cut by 0 bases and J by 0 bases, with 10 bases left in between. The CDR3 nucleotides are TGTGCCAGCAGCGTAGCTGGGCAGTCCTCCTACGAGCAGTACTTC. Its translation: CASSVAGQSSYEQYF.

Worth noting for this clone: The same CDR3 is also encoded by other DNA sequences in this sample. This chain connects TRBV7-3 to TRBJ1-1, with a weak D call TRBD1 (6 bases). V was shortened by 5 bases and J by 2 bases, with 9 bases between the two germline ends. This CDR3 region has 13 residues. The V gene's germline CDR1 is SGHTA and CDR2 FQGTGA. CDR3 bases: TGTGCCAGCAGCCGACAGGTAAACACTGAAGCTTTCTTT. It codes for CASSRQVNTEAFF. Full variable domain (remainder filled in from reference TRBV7-3 and TRBJ1-1): GAGVSQTPSNKVTEKGKYVELRCDPISGHTALYWYRQSLGQGPEFLIYFQGTGAADDSGLPNDRFFAVRPEGSVSTLKIQRTERGDSAVYLCASSRQVNTEAFFGQGTRLTVV.

This chain uses TRBV28 with TRBJ2-4; TRBD1 might be the D (5 bases). The CDR3 totals 15 residues. Germline assignment: CDR1 MDHEN and CDR2 SYDVKM. V lost 3 bases to trimming and J lost 1 base, with 10 bases between them. The CDR3 protein is CASSFVRVAKNIQYF. The DNA of the CDR3 is TGTGCCAGCAGTTTTGTCAGGGTCGCCAAAAACATTCAGTACTTC.

The V and J genes are TRBV4-2 and TRBJ2-7, with 9 bases that match TRBD2. The junction had 10 bases not matched to a gene; V was cut back by 1 base and J by 0 bases. The length of the CDR3 is 18 residues. CDR1 is LGHNA, CDR2 YNFKEQ, per germline. In DNA form, the CDR3 reads TGTGCCAGCAGCCAAGGGGCTAGCGGGATACCGAGCTCCTACGAGCAGTACTTC. Protein: CASSQGASGIPSSYEQYF.

Only a few counts were recorded for this clone. The chain employs TRBV19 and TRBJ2-6, with TRBD1 identical over 7 bases. The germline CDR1 and CDR2 sequences are LNHDA and SQIVND (reference sequence). V lost 8 bases to trimming and J lost 0 bases; unmatched junction nucleotides: 7. The CDR3 runs to 16 residues. CDR3 DNA: TGTGCCAGTCATACAGGGGCCAACTCTGGGGCCAACGTCCTGACTTTC. Encoded protein: CASHTGANSGANVLTF.

This chain links TRBV7-9 with TRBJ1-1; 7 positions match TRBD1. CDR1 is SEHNR and CDR2 is FQNEAQ in the germline V gene (reference sequence). J was trimmed by 0 bases and V by 6 bases; bases with no gene match: 10. CDR3 length: 16 amino acids. The CDR3 sequence is CASSYDRDTLNTEAFF. CDR3 DNA: TGTGCCAGCAGTTACGACAGGGACACCTTGAACACTGAAGCTTTCTTT.

The chain combines TRBV6-2 or TRBV6-3 with TRBJ1-5; 8 nucleotides line up with TRBD1. Losses at the gene ends were 6 bases for V and 4 bases for J; bases not matched to a gene: 8. The CDR3 sequence is 15 residues long. Per germline, CDR1 MNHEY and CDR2 SVGEGT. CDR3 nucleotides: TGTGCCAGCAGCCCCCGGGACAGGAATAATCAGCCCCAGCATTTT. Protein product: CASSPRDRNNQPQHF.

The chain combines TRBV21-1 with TRBJ2-7; the table assigns TRBD1, which was not confirmed against the DNA. TRBV21-1 is reported as a pseudogene. There are 15 residues in the CDR3. CDR3 nucleotide sequence: TGTGCCAGCAGCCAAGGGGACAGGCGGTTAGTGGAGCAGTACTTC. Amino acid sequence: CASSQGDRRLVEQYF.

The chain recombines TRBV10-3 with TRBJ1-6; D possibly corresponds to TRBD1 (6 bases). V was shortened by 3 bases and J by 13 bases, with 13 bases between the two germline ends. The CDR3 runs to 13 residues. Per germline, CDR1 ENHRY and CDR2 SYGVKD. As DNA, the CDR3 is TGTGCCATCAGTGATCCGGGACAAGTCCCCCTCCACTTT. It yields the protein CAISDPGQVPLHF.

The chain links TRBV2 to TRBJ2-2, with D perhaps matching TRBD1 (6 bases). Germline V gene lookup returns CDR1 SNHLY and CDR2 FYNNEI. This CDR3 is built from 14 residues. The germline V and J ends were trimmed by 5 bases and 3 bases, with 10 bases remaining between them. CDR3 bases: TGTGCCAGCAGTCGGACAGACGACACCGGGGAGCTGTTTTTT. Amino acid sequence: CASSRTDDTGELFF.

This chain joins TRBV29-1 and TRBJ2-7, with TRBD1 matching over 8 bases. CDR3 length: 14 residues. Trimming removed 4 bases from V and 4 bases from J; junction bases left unmatched: 9. CDR1 and CDR2 from the germline V gene are SQVTM and ANQGSEA. CDR3 in amino acids: CSVVLDRVPYEQYF. The CDR3 nucleotides are TGCAGCGTTGTATTGGACAGGGTCCCATACGAGCAGTACTTC.

V is TRBV29-1 and J is TRBJ2-4; 7 bases agree with TRBD2. Germline V gives CDR1 SQVTM, CDR2 ANQGSEA. The V and J ends lost 2 bases and 5 bases, in that order; junction bases with no gene match: 3. This CDR3 region has 13 residues. Here the CDR3 DNA reads TGCAGCGTTGAAAAGCTAGCGGAAAACATTCAGTACTTC. Its translation is CSVEKLAENIQYF.

This rearrangement joins TRBV19 to TRBJ2-1; D is perhaps TRBD1 (7 bases). In germline, CDR1 is LNHDA, CDR2 SQIVND (reference sequence). CDR3 length: 15 amino acids. Trimming stripped 5 bases from V and 9 bases from J, with 20 bases between. The CDR3 nucleotides are TGTGCCAGTAGTTATTCCCAGGGGGGCCAGGGTGAGCAGTTCTTC. It specifies CASSYSQGGQGEQFF.

J is TRBJ2-3 and V is TRBV7-9; D is unclear. V was shortened by 0 bases and J by 0 bases, with 13 bases between the two germline ends. From germline, CDR1 is SEHNR and CDR2 FQNEAQ (reference sequence). CDR3 length: 17 amino acids. The CDR3: CASSLADSSASTDTQYF. The CDR3, as DNA: TGTGCCAGCAGCTTAGCCGACTCCAGCGCCAGCACAGATACGCAGTATTTT.

The V call is TRBV24-1, the J call TRBJ2-2; 10 bases map to TRBD2. The CDR3 is made up of 16 amino acids. The germline V gene has CDR1 KGHDR and CDR2 SFDVKD. V lost 5 bases, J lost 4 bases, and 6 bases stayed unmatched. CDR3 nucleotides: TGTGCCACCAGTGCCGCTAGCGGGAGTGTCACCGGGGAGCTGTTTTTT. Its translation: CATSAASGSVTGELFF.

V is TRBV19 and J is TRBJ1-5, with 8 bases fitting TRBD1. The length of the CDR3 is 16 residues. Germline V gene lookup returns CDR1 LNHDA and CDR2 SQIVND (reference sequence). V shed 9 bases, J shed 11 bases, and the junction held 21 bases outside the gene matches. CDR3 sequence reads: CASSQAITGGILAQHF. The CDR3 DNA follows: TGTGCCAGCTCACAAGCTATCACAGGGGGGATCTTGGCCCAGCATTTT.

This chain connects TRBV11-2 to TRBJ2-1; 8 positions agree with TRBD2. The CDR3 extends over 15 amino acids. V lost 3 bases and J lost 12; bases outside the gene matches: 13. CDR1 SGHAT and CDR2 FQNNGV come from the germline V gene. CDR3 loop: CASSLGLVRGGGQFF. The CDR3 nucleotides read TGTGCCAGCAGCTTGGGACTAGTGAGAGGGGGAGGGCAGTTCTTC.

This clone appeared a single time. The same CDR3 arises from other DNA sequences in this sample as well. The CDR3 is CASSSDRGRTDTQYF. CDR3 DNA: TGTGCCAGCAGCTCGGACAGGGGGAGGACAGATACGCAGTATTTT. The chain uses TRBV7-2 and TRBJ2-3, with TRBD1 matching 10 bases. V lost 4 bases, J lost 3 bases, and 4 bases stayed unmatched. The CDR3 spans 15 residues. Germline values: CDR1 SGHTA, CDR2 FQGNSA.

V gene TRBV7-9 combines with J gene TRBJ1-3; D possibly corresponds to TRBD1 (5 bases). CDR3 length: 16 amino acids. V was pared by 5 bases and J by 4 bases, with 18 bases between. In germline, CDR1 is SEHNR, CDR2 FQNEAQ (reference sequence). Here the CDR3 reads CASSPRPEGIGNTIYF. CDR3 in DNA: TGTGCCAGCAGCCCCAGGCCGGAGGGGATCGGAAACACCATATATTTT.

The rearrangement uses TRBV5-4 and TRBJ2-6; 7 bases match TRBD1. With V trimmed by 5 bases and J by 4 bases, 6 bases remained unmatched. This CDR3 region has 15 residues. Germline V lookup: CDR1 SGHNT, CDR2 YYREEE (reference sequence). CDR3 coding DNA: TGTGCCAGCAGTTACAGGGGTACGGGGGCCAACGTCCTGACTTTC. Translation gives CASSYRGTGANVLTF.

The V gene is TRBV7-3, the J gene TRBJ2-1; 7 bases map to TRBD2. This CDR3 is built from 16 residues. CDR1 is SGHTA, CDR2 FQGTGA, per germline. V lost 2 bases, J lost 9 bases, and 13 bases stayed unmatched. The CDR3 bases are TGTGCCAGCAGCTTACTATTCGGCGGGAGTAGCGGTGAGCAGTTCTTC. Protein product: CASSLLFGGSSGEQFF. Filled out from reference TRBV7-3 and TRBJ2-1, the complete variable domain reads GAGVSQTPSNKVTEKGKYVELRCDPISGHTALYWYRQSLGQGPEFLIYFQGTGAADDSGLPNDRFFAVRPEGSVSTLKIQRTERGDSAVYLCASSLLFGGSSGEQFFGPGTRLTVL.

CDR3 DNA: TGTGCCAGTAGTATCGGGAGAGATAATTCACCCCTCCACTTT. It yields the protein CASSIGRDNSPLHF. V and J are TRBV19 and TRBJ1-6, with D uncertain. From germline, CDR1 is LNHDA and CDR2 SQIVND (reference sequence). The CDR3 loop spans 14 amino acids. Trimming left V 3 bases short and J 5 bases short, with 8 bases between.

This clone was seen only a few times. This chain uses TRBV28 with TRBJ1-3, with TRBD1 matching 8 bases. The V gene end was trimmed by 8 bases and the J gene end by 6 bases; junction bases not matched to a gene: 6. The CDR3 has 13 amino acids. Germline V gene sequence: CDR1 MDHEN, CDR2 SYDVKM. The CDR3 coding sequence is TGTGCCAGCGGCCCAGGGGGCGTAAACACCATATATTTT. It translates to CASGPGGVNTIYF.

About this clone itself: The DNA is omitted, as the CDR3 cannot be located on it reliably, and the CDR3 follows TCRdb's listing. V and J are TRBV21-1 and TRBJ2-7; the table gives TRBD2 as D, unverified against the DNA. TRBV21-1 counts as a pseudogene. Including both end residues, the CDR3 is 19 amino acids long. The CDR3 reads CASSKIVASGTLSSYEQYF.

In this sample, this clone turned up once. The chain couples TRBV7-3 to TRBJ2-7; TRBD1 agrees at 8 bases. CDR3 length: 13 residues. The V gene end was trimmed by 5 bases and the J gene end by 3 bases; junction bases not matched to a gene: 3. CDR1 is SGHTA, CDR2 FQGTGA, per germline. In DNA form, the CDR3 reads TGTGCCAGCAGCCTACAGGGGGGCTACGAGCAGTACTTC. It yields the protein CASSLQGGYEQYF.

This chain links TRBV30 with TRBJ1-1; D call uncertain. The CDR3 runs to 13 residues. Trimming took 0 bases from V and 4 from J, leaving 9 bases between them. The germline V gene encodes CDR1 GTSNPN and CDR2 SVGIG (reference sequence). CDR3 residues: CAWSVERSTEAFF. In nucleotides, the CDR3 is TGTGCCTGGAGTGTGGAGAGGAGCACTGAAGCTTTCTTT. The full variable domain, with the rest looked up from reference TRBV30 and TRBJ1-1, is SQTIHQWPATLVQPVGSPLSLECTVEGTSNPNLYWYRQAAGRGLQLLFYSVGIGQISSEVPQNLSASRPQDRQFILSSKKLLLSDSGFYLCAWSVERSTEAFFGQGTRLTVV.

This chain connects TRBV7-2 to TRBJ2-1, with D unresolved. Germline assignment: CDR1 SGHTA and CDR2 FQGNSA. Trimming cost V 7 bases and J 9 bases, with 13 bases left between them. This CDR3 has 12 residues. CDR3 sequence: CASTLLETEQFF. The CDR3 nucleotides read TGTGCCAGCACCCTCTTGGAGACTGAGCAGTTCTTC.